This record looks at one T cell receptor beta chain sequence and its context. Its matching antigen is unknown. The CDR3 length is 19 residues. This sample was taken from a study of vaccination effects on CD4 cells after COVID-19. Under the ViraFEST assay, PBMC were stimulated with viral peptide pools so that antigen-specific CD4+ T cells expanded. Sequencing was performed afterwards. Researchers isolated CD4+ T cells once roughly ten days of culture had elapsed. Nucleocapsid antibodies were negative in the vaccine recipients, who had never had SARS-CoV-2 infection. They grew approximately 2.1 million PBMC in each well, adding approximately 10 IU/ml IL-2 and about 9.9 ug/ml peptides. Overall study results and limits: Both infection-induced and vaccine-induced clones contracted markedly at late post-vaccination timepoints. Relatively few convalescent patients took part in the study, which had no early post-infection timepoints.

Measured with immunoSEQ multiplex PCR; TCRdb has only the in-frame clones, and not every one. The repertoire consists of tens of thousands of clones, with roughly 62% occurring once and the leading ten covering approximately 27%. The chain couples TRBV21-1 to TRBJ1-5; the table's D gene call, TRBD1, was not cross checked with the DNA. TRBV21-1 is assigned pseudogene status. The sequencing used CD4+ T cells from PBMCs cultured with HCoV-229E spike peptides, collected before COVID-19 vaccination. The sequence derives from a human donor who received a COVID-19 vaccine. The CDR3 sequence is CASSPGPGQGAFGNQPQHF. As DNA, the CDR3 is TGTGCCAGCAGCCCCGGGCCGGGACAGGGGGCGTTTGGCAATCAGCCCCAGCATTTT.